These 16 T cell receptor beta chains were all obtained from the same sample, sequenced in a study of cytomegalovirus exposure and HLA in healthy donors. Both 60 Vbeta primers and 13 Jbeta primers went into the PCR. Measured with immunoSEQ multiplex PCR; TCRdb has only the in-frame clones, and not every one. The sample has 200,000 to 250,000 clones, roughly four fifths seen once; the top ten hold 2.5% to 3.5%. The sequenced material came from PBMCs. These receptors all stem from a woman aged 40 to 49 in good health and CMV-seronegative.

The CDR3 loop is CASSPPPGLAVYSYNEQFF. CDR3 bases: TGTGCCAGCTCACCACCGCCGGGACTAGCTGTATATTCCTACAATGAGCAGTTCTTC. The chain carries TRBV18 and TRBJ2-1; 9 positions agree with TRBD2. The CDR3 sequence is 19 residues long. Germline trimming cut 0 bases from V and 1 base from J; bases unmatched to any gene: 10. Germline CDR1 reads KGHSH; CDR2 reads LQKENI.

This clone appeared a few times. In nucleotides, the CDR3 is TGTGCCTGGCTAAGCCTAGGGGGCAGGGGGTATGGGGCCAACGTCCTGACTTTC. Translation gives CAWLSLGGRGYGANVLTF. V and J are TRBV30 and TRBJ2-6; 7 nucleotides align to TRBD1. Germline V gene sequence: CDR1 GTSNPN, CDR2 SVGIG (reference sequence). The CDR3 sequence is 18 residues long. The V gene end was trimmed by 5 bases and the J gene end by 3 bases; junction bases not matched to a gene: 16.

The chain carries TRBV27 and TRBJ2-1, with 11 bases that match TRBD2. The CDR3 contains 16 residues. From germline, CDR1 is MNHEY and CDR2 SMNVEV (reference sequence). The V gene end was trimmed by 6 bases and the J gene end by 14 bases; junction bases not matched to a gene: 18. This chain's CDR3 is CASSTTSSGSGRAEFF. CDR3 DNA sequence: TGTGCCAGCAGCACGACTTCATCGGGTAGCGGGAGGGCCGAGTTCTTC.

The CDR3, as DNA: TGCGCCAGCAGCTTGGTGGCAGGGGTGAACACCGGGGAGCTGTTTTTT. Translating it yields CASSLVAGVNTGELFF. The chain uses TRBV5-1 and TRBJ2-2; tentatively, D is TRBD1 (6 bases). Trimming removed 0 bases from V and 1 base from J, with 10 bases in between. Germline lookup yields CDR1 SGHRS and CDR2 YFSETQ. The CDR3 has 16 residues.

This clone was seen only once. The J gene is TRBJ2-1, the V gene TRBV10-2; 13 bases fit TRBD2. The junction had 6 bases not matched to a gene; V was cut back by 4 bases and J by 0 bases. CDR1 is WSHSY, CDR2 SAAADI, per germline. The length of the CDR3 is 18 residues. The CDR3 DNA is TGCGCCAGCAGTGTCACACTAGCGGGAGGGCCCTCCTACAATGAGCAGTTCTTC. It translates to CASSVTLAGGPSYNEQFF.

The chain is built from TRBV7-2 and TRBJ2-1, with 11 positions matching TRBD2. Germline V lookup: CDR1 SGHTA, CDR2 FQGNSA. V gave up 0 bases and J gave up 0 bases; unmatched junction bases: 16. The CDR3 is 22 amino acids. CDR3 sequence: CASSLAPTAVAGGISSYNEQFF. CDR3 nucleotide sequence: TGTGCCAGCAGCTTAGCTCCCACGGCGGTAGCGGGAGGGATTAGCTCCTACAATGAGCAGTTCTTC.

The CDR3 bases are TGTGCCAGCAGAAATCATTCCAGGGACAGGGTCCACCAGCCCCAGCATTTT. Translated, it gives CASRNHSRDRVHQPQHF. The chain couples TRBV21-1 to TRBJ1-5; TRBD1 is the table's D call and was not checked against the DNA. TRBV21-1 is tagged as a pseudogene. The CDR3 is 17 amino acids.

V usage is TRBV11-2 and J usage is TRBJ2-6, with 7 bases lining up with TRBD1. The ends lost 5 bases at V and 2 bases at J; junction bases unmatched: 9. Germline V gene lookup returns CDR1 SGHAT and CDR2 FQNNGV. There are 17 residues in the CDR3. The chain's CDR3 is CASSPTGLIPGANVLTF. CDR3 DNA sequence: TGTGCCAGCAGCCCGACAGGGTTGATCCCTGGGGCCAACGTCCTGACTTTC. Looking up the rest from reference TRBV11-2 and TRBJ2-6 gives the full variable domain: EAGVAQSPRYKIIEKRQSVAFWCNPISGHATLYWYQQILGQGPKLLIQFQNNGVVDDSQLPKDRFSAERLKGVDSTLKIQPAKLEDSAVYLCASSPTGLIPGANVLTFGAGSRLTVL.

The chain is built from TRBV29-1 and TRBJ1-1; D not certain. The CDR3 has 12 residues. Germline CDR1 and CDR2: SQVTM and ANQGSEA. Trimming pared 6 bases from V and 3 bases from J, leaving 11 bases between. CDR3 loop: CSVRSFDTEAFF. In DNA form, the CDR3 reads TGCAGCGTACGGAGTTTCGACACTGAAGCTTTCTTT.

This clone has more than one count but fewer than ten. The chain employs TRBV6-4 and TRBJ1-5; possible D gene TRBD1, 5 bases. This CDR3 is built from 15 residues. V lost 3 bases to trimming and J lost 6 bases, with 15 bases between them. Germline V gene lookup returns CDR1 MRHNA and CDR2 SNTAGT. The CDR3 is CASSEDNGAAQPQHF. The CDR3 DNA reads as TGTGCCAGCAGTGAGGACAATGGGGCGGCTCAGCCCCAGCATTTT.

Only a few counts were recorded for this clone. This chain uses TRBV7-8 with TRBJ1-4, with 9 positions matching TRBD1. Germline CDR1 and CDR2: SGHVS and FQNEAQ. The CDR3 is 14 amino acids. Germline trimming cut 4 bases from V and 11 bases from J; bases unmatched to any gene: 8. The CDR3 is CASSSDRGTFKLFF. DNA for the CDR3: TGTGCCAGCAGCTCGGACAGGGGCACTTTTAAACTGTTTTTT. The entire variable domain, with the rest obtained from reference TRBV7-8 and TRBJ1-4, is as follows: GAGVSQSPRYKVAKRGQDVALRCDPISGHVSLFWYQQALGQGPEFLTYFQNEAQLDKSGLPSDRFFAERPEGSVSTLKIQRTQQEDSAVYLCASSSDRGTFKLFFGSGTQLSVL.

The V and J genes are TRBV2 and TRBJ2-3, with 8 bases aligning to TRBD2. The length of the CDR3 is 15 residues. V shed 7 bases and J 6 bases; nucleotides not matched to a gene: 12. Germline CDR1 is SNHLY and CDR2 is FYNNEI. In DNA, the CDR3 is TGTGCCAGCACCCGGGGGGGCGGGAGGACCGATACGCAGTATTTT. This translates into CASTRGGGRTDTQYF.

The chain couples TRBV27 to TRBJ1-1; D is unclear. The CDR3 contains 13 residues. V lost 7 bases to trimming and J lost 0 bases, with 9 bases between them. Germline CDR1 MNHEY, CDR2 SMNVEV (reference sequence). CDR3 in DNA: TGTGCCAGCAACTCTCCGTTGAACACTGAAGCTTTCTTT. Translated: CASNSPLNTEAFF.

The chain links TRBV14 to TRBJ2-7, with 7 bases that match TRBD1. V lost 0 bases and J lost 6; bases outside the gene matches: 8. Germline V lookup: CDR1 SGHDN, CDR2 FVKESK. This CDR3 has 15 amino acids. For the CDR3, the DNA is TGTGCCAGCAGCCAAGATATCATTAGGGGGCGCGAGCAGTACTTC. Its protein is CASSQDIIRGREQYF.

This clone has just a few counts. V usage is TRBV27 and J usage is TRBJ1-1; 11 bases are shared with TRBD1. The V gene's germline CDR1 is MNHEY and CDR2 SMNVEV (reference sequence). V lost 10 bases and J lost 4; bases outside the gene matches: 14. The CDR3 sequence is 16 residues long. DNA for the CDR3: TGTGCCACCCGACTACGGACAGGGGGCGCAAGCACTGAAGCTTTCTTT. This encodes CATRLRTGGASTEAFF.

This clone was recorded a few times. Here the CDR3 DNA reads TGCGCCAGCAGCCCTGACATGAACACTGAAGCTTTCTTT. Protein sequence: CASSPDMNTEAFF. This sequence joins TRBV5-1 and TRBJ1-1, with unresolved D. This CDR3 has 13 residues. Germline CDR1 SGHRS, CDR2 YFSETQ. The V gene lost 4 bases and the J gene lost 0 bases, with 7 bases spanning the gap.